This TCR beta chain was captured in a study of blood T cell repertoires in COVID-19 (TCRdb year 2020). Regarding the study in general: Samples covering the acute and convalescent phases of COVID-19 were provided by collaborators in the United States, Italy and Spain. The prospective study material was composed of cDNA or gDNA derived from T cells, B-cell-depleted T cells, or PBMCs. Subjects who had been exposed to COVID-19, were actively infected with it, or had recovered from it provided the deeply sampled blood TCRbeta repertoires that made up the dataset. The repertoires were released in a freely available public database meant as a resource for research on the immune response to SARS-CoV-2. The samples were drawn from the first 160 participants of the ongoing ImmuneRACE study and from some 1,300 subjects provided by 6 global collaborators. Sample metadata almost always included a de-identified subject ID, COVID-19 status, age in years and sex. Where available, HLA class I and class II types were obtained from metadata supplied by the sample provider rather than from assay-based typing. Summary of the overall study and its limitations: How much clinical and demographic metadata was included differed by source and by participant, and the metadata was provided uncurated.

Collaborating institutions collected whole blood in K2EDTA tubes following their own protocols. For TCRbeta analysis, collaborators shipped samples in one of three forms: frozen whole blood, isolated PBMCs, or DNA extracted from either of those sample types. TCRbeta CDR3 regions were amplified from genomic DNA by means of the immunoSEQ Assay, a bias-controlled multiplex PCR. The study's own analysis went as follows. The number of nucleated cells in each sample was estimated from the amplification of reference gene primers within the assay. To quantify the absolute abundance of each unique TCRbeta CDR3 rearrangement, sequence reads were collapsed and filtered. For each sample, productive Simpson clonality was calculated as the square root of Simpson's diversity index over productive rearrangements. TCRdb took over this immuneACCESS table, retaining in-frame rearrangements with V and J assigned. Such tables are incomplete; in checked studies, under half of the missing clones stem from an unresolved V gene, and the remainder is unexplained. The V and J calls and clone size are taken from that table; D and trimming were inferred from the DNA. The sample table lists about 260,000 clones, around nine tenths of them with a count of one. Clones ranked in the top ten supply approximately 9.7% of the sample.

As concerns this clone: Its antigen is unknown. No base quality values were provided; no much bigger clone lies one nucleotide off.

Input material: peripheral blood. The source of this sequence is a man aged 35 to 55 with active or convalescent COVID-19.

The CDR3 protein sequence reads: CAISEPGQGASEAFF. In nucleotides, the sequence is TGTGCCATCAGTGAGCCGGGACAGGGGGCTTCTGAAGCTTTCTTT. The chain employs TRBV10-3 and TRBJ1-1; 12 middle bases align to TRBD1. From a lookup of the germline V gene, CDR1 and CDR2 are ENHRY and SYGVKD. The germline V end is reduced by 2 bases and the J end by 6 bases; junction bases left unmatched: 4. The CDR3 contains 15 residues, cysteine and phenylalanine counted. Only the CDR3 portion is preserved as DNA: 45 bases, with reading frame beginning at the first base.